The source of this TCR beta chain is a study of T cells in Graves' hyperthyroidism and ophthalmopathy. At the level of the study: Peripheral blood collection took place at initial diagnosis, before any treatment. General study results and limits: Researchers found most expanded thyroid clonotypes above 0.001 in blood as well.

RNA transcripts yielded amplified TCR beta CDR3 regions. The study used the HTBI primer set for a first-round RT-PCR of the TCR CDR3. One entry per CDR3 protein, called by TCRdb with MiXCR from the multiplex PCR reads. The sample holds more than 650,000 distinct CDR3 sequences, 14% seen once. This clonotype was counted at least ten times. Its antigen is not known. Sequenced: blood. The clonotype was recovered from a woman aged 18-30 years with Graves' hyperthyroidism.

CDR3 in amino acids: CASSLQSSGNTIYF. In nucleotides, the CDR3 is TGCGCCAGCAGCTTGCAGAGCTCTGGAAACACCATATATTTT. The chain carries TRBV5-1 and TRBJ1-3, with D unresolved. V lost 1 base to trimming and J lost 0 bases, with 5 bases between them. This CDR3 has 14 residues. From germline, CDR1 is SGHRS and CDR2 YFSETQ.